The next 13 T cell receptor beta chains were all read from a single sample in a study of cytomegalovirus exposure and HLA in healthy donors. The PCR contained 60 Vbeta and 13 Jbeta primers. The data were produced by immunoSEQ multiplex PCR, yet TCRdb's version contains in-frame clones alone and is incomplete. The sample has about 70,000 clones; 60% to 65% are singletons. Input material: PBMCs. All receptors derive from a man aged 30 to 45 in good health and CMV-seronegative.

V and J are TRBV30 and TRBJ1-1, with D possibly TRBD1 on 6 matching bases. This CDR3 comprises 14 residues. Trimming removed 5 bases at V and 4 bases at J, with 17 bases between. Per the germline V gene, CDR1 is GTSNPN and CDR2 is SVGIG (reference sequence). CDR3 nucleotides: TGTGCCTGGGCCCCAGGGGCCGTATTCACTGAAGCTTTCTTT. It codes for CAWAPGAVFTEAFF.

The rearrangement links TRBV10-2 to TRBJ2-3, with 13 bases that match TRBD2. The CDR3 has 16 amino acids. The V gene's germline CDR1 is WSHSY and CDR2 SAAADI. V trimming: 6 bases; J trimming: 2 bases; junction bases outside the gene matches: 5. CDR3 amino acids: CASRVTSGGTTDTQYF. The DNA of the CDR3 is TGCGCCAGCAGGGTGACTAGCGGGGGGACCACAGATACGCAGTATTTT.

In its sample, this clone was seen once. This chain uses TRBV7-9 with TRBJ2-2; 10 bases map to TRBD2. The J segment lost 0 bases and the V segment lost 6 bases, leaving 4 bases of the junction unmatched. The germline CDR1 and CDR2 sequences are SEHNR and FQNEAQ (reference sequence). This CDR3 contains 16 residues. CDR3 bases: TGTGCCAGCAGGCGGACTAGCGGTCCGAACACCGGGGAGCTGTTTTTT. Translation gives CASRRTSGPNTGELFF.

J is TRBJ2-3 and V is TRBV5-1; D gene ambiguous. Germline V gene lookup returns CDR1 SGHRS and CDR2 YFSETQ. With 2 bases removed from V and 0 bases from J, the gap between germline ends came to 7 bases. The CDR3 has 14 amino acids. CDR3 DNA sequence: TGCGCCAGCAGCTTTGAGTCTAGCACAGATACGCAGTATTTT. This gives the protein CASSFESSTDTQYF.

Of note for this clone: A junction boundary mismatches the germline segment, possibly from a read error. The rearrangement uses TRBV7-3 and TRBJ2-7, with TRBD1 as a possible D gene (6 bases). This CDR3 has 14 residues. Germline CDR1 and CDR2: SGHTA and FQGTGA. This CDR3 is CASSSGQNPYERYF. The CDR3 nucleotides read TGTGCCAGCAGCTCCGGACAGAACCCCTACGAGCGGTACTTC.

The CDR3 sequence is CASSQDPAGGGTDTQYF. The CDR3 DNA reads TGTGCCAGCAGCCAAGATCCGGCGGGGGGCGGAACAGATACGCAGTATTTT. The chain couples TRBV4-2 to TRBJ2-3; the match to TRBD2 covers 8 bases. The CDR3 runs to 17 residues. V lost 0 bases and J lost 3; bases outside the gene matches: 8. CDR1 and CDR2 from the germline V gene are LGHNA and YNFKEQ.

This CDR3 reads CASSISRVDSPLHF. CDR3 DNA: TGTGCCAGTAGTATATCCAGGGTCGATTCACCCCTCCACTTT. The chain has TRBV19 and TRBJ1-6, with D perhaps matching TRBD1 (5 bases). V gave up 2 bases and J gave up 8 bases, with 10 bases separating them. Germline CDR1 reads LNHDA; CDR2 reads SQIVND (reference sequence). The CDR3 length is 14 residues.

This clone was seen more than once but under ten times. DNA for the CDR3: TGTGCCAGCAGTTGGGGCACAGGGATTCAGCCCCAGCATTTT. Protein sequence: CASSWGTGIQPQHF. The chain combines TRBV7-9 with TRBJ1-5, with D maybe TRBD1 (6 bases). Germline-derived CDR1 and CDR2 are SEHNR and FQNEAQ (reference sequence). Trimming cost V 6 bases and J 6 bases, with 15 bases left between them. This CDR3 region has 14 residues.

The chain employs TRBV7-9 and TRBJ2-2, with TRBD2 as a possible D gene (6 bases). This CDR3 contains 14 residues. V was clipped by 3 bases and J by 2 bases, with 7 bases between them. Germline V CDR1 and CDR2: SEHNR, FQNEAQ (reference sequence). CDR3 sequence reads: CASSLGGNTGELFF. The CDR3 DNA reads TGTGCCAGCAGCTTGGGGGGTAACACCGGGGAGCTGTTTTTT.

This clone occurred a few times. The gene calls are TRBV9 and TRBJ2-5; D might be TRBD1 (5 bases). The V gene lost 0 bases and the J gene lost 5 bases, with 8 bases spanning the gap. CDR1 is SGDLS, CDR2 YYNGEE, per germline. CDR3 size: 13 residues. CDR3 sequence: CASSVGGRETQYF. The CDR3 DNA reads TGTGCCAGCAGCGTAGGGGGCCGGGAGACCCAGTACTTC.

This chain connects TRBV5-1 to TRBJ2-7; D is perhaps TRBD1 (6 bases). V gave up 6 bases and J gave up 3 bases, with 10 bases separating them. The CDR3 totals 12 residues. Germline V gene lookup returns CDR1 SGHRS and CDR2 YFSETQ. The CDR3 coding sequence is TGCGCCAGCAAGGACAGTTACTACGAGCAGTACTTC. This encodes CASKDSYYEQYF.

The rearrangement links TRBV9 to TRBJ2-5; 7 positions agree with TRBD1. The CDR3 sequence is 15 residues long. V trimming: 3 bases; J trimming: 4 bases; junction bases outside the gene matches: 9. Germline CDR1 and CDR2: SGDLS and YYNGEE. In DNA form, the CDR3 reads TGTGCCAGCAGCGCACAGAGACAGGGTGGAGAGACCCAGTACTTC. It encodes CASSAQRQGGETQYF.

The J gene is TRBJ2-1, the V gene TRBV25-1; D ambiguous. Germline V gives CDR1 MGHDK, CDR2 SYGVNS. The CDR3 totals 14 residues. V shed 10 bases and J shed 5 bases, with 18 bases lying between them. The CDR3 DNA follows: TGTGCCACCCCTGGCTCGCAAAAACACAATGAGCAGTTCTTC. Residues: CATPGSQKHNEQFF. The full variable domain, rest sourced from reference TRBV25-1 and TRBJ2-1, is EADIYQTPRYLVIGTGKKITLECSQTMGHDKMYWYQQDPGMELHLIHYSYGVNSTEKGDLSSESTVSRIRTEHFPLTLESARPSHTSQYLCATPGSQKHNEQFFGPGTRLTVL.